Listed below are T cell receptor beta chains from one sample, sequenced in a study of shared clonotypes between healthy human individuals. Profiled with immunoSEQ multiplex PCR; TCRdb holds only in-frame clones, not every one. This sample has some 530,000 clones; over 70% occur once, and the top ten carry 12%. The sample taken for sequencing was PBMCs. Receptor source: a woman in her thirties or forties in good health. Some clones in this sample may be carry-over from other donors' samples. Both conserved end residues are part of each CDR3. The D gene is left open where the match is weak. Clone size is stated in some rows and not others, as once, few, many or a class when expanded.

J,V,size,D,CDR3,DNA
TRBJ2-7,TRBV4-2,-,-,CASSQEGGVPYEQYF,TGTGCCAGCAGCCAAGAGGGGGGAGTACCCTACGAGCAGTACTTC
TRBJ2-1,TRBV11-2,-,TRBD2,CASTAGLSSYNEQFF,TGTGCCAGCACAGCGGGGCTTAGCTCCTACAATGAGCAGTTCTTC
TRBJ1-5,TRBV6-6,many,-,CASSYPKGNQPQHF,TGTGCCAGCAGTTACCCAAAAGGGAATCAGCCCCAGCATTTT
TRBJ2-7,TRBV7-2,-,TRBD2,CASSWGLAGSYEQYF,TGTGCCAGCAGCTGGGGACTAGCGGGCTCCTACGAGCAGTACTTC
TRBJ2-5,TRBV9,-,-,CASSVGVEETQYF,TGTGCCAGCAGCGTAGGAGTTGAGGAGACCCAGTACTTC
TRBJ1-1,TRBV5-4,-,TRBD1,CASRPGQGPFSEAFF,TGTGCCAGCAGACCCGGACAGGGACCCTTTTCTGAAGCTTTCTTT
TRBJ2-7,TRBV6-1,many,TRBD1,CASSWTGVDEQYF,TGTGCCAGCTCCTGGACAGGGGTCGACGAGCAGTACTTC
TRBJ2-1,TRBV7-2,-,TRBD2,CASSLGLAGGPYNEQFF,TGTGCCAGCAGCTTAGGACTAGCGGGAGGGCCTTACAATGAGCAGTTCTTC
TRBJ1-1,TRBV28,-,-,CASLQNTEAFF,TGTGCCAGCTTACAGAACACTGAAGCTTTCTTT
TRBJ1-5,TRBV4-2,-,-,CASSLQNRSNQPQHF,TGTGCCAGCAGCCTACAGAATAGAAGCAATCAGCCCCAGCATTTT
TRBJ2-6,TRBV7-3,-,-,CASSLVGPRSGANVLTF,TGTGCCAGCAGCTTAGTGGGCCCACGCTCTGGGGCCAACGTCCTGACTTTC
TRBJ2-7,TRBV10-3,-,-,CAISESGGQQGIGQYF,TGTGCCATCAGTGAGTCTGGGGGTCAACAGGGAATCGGGCAGTACTTC
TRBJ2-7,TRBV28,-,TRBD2,CASTRGGTYEQYF,TGTGCCAGCACCCGGGGGGGAACCTACGAGCAGTACTTC
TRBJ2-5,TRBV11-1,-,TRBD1,CASSLDPGGEETQYF,TGTGCCAGCAGCTTAGATCCAGGGGGAGAAGAGACCCAGTACTTC
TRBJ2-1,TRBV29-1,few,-,CSVAWSSYNEQFF,TGCAGCGTTGCATGGAGCTCCTACAATGAGCAGTTCTTC
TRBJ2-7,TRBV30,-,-,CAWSATTLMGGKARAYEQYF,TGTGCCTGGAGTGCCACCACCCTCATGGGCGGGAAGGCGAGAGCCTACGAGCAGTACTTC
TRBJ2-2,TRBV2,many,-,CASTENTGELFF,TGTGCCAGCACAGAGAACACCGGGGAGCTGTTTTTT
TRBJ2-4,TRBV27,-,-,CASSPPGGWVIQYF,TGTGCCAGCAGTCCCCCGGGTGGGTGGGTCATTCAGTACTTC
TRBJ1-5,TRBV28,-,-,CASSFGGGSNQPQHF,TGTGCCAGCAGTTTTGGGGGAGGTAGCAATCAGCCCCAGCATTTT
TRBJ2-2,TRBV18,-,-,CASSPPGHGPNTGELFF,TGTGCCAGCTCACCCCCGGGACACGGACCGAACACCGGGGAGCTGTTTTTT
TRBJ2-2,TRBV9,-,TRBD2,CASSGLSGGNTGELFF,TGTGCCAGCAGCGGACTTAGCGGGGGAAACACCGGGGAGCTGTTTTTT
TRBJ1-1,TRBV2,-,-,CASSEEGDTEAFF,TGTGCCAGCAGTGAAGAGGGGGACACTGAAGCTTTCTTT
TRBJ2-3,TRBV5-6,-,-,CASSLGGPDTQYF,TGTGCCAGCAGCTTGGGAGGGCCAGATACGCAGTATTTT
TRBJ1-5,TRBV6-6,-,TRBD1,CASSYDRGMVQPQHF,TGTGCCAGCAGTTACGACAGGGGGATGGTTCAGCCCCAGCATTTT
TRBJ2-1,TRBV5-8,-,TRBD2,CASSLFTSGRNEQFF,TGTGCCAGCAGCTTGTTTACTAGCGGGAGGAATGAGCAGTTCTTC
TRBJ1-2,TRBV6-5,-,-,CASSYGQLLMEGYTF,TGTGCCAGCAGTTACGGACAGCTTCTTATGGAGGGCTACACCTTC
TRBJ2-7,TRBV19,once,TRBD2,CASSIEGTSGNYEQYF,TGTGCCAGTAGTATAGAGGGGACTAGCGGGAACTACGAGCAGTACTTC
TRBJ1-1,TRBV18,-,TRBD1,CASSPRTGTNTEAFF,TGTGCCAGCTCACCGCGGACAGGGACCAACACTGAAGCTTTCTTT
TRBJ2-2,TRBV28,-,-,CASSFASDTGELFF,TGTGCCAGCAGTTTCGCATCGGACACCGGGGAGCTGTTTTTT
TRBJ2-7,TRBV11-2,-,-,CASRGLRGAYTEQYF,TGTGCCAGCAGGGGGTTGCGGGGCGCGTATACCGAGCAGTACTTC
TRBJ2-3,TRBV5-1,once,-,CASSPSGPILRSDTQYF,TGCGCCAGCAGCCCGTCGGGGCCTATACTAAGGTCGGATACGCAGTATTTT
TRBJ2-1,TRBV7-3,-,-,CASSPDRYNEQFF,TGTGCCAGCAGCCCGGACCGATACAATGAGCAGTTCTTC
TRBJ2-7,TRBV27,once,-,CASSFNSYEQYF,TGTGCCAGCAGTTTCAACAGCTACGAGCAGTACTTC
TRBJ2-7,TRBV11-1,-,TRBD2,CASGGRAISEQYF,TGTGCCAGCGGCGGGAGGGCCATCAGCGAGCAGTACTTC
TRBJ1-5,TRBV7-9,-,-,CATGDIYSNQPQHF,TGTGCCACCGGGGACATCTATAGCAATCAGCCCCAGCATTTT
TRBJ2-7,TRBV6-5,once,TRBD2,CASSYRREGVYEQYF,TGTGCCAGCAGTTACCGGCGGGAGGGGGTCTACGAGCAGTACTTC
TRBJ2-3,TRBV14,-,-,CASSQGLANTDTQYF,TGTGCCAGCAGCCAAGGCTTAGCCAACACAGATACGCAGTATTTT
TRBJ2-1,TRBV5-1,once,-,CASSYDVVGLLNKFF,TGCGCCAGCAGCTACGACGTGGTCGGTCTCCTTAATAAGTTCTTC
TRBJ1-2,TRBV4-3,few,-,CASSPREGSNYGYTF,TGCGCCAGCAGCCCCCGGGAGGGCAGCAACTATGGCTACACCTTC
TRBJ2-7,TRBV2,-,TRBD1,CASRAISGTGGLYEQYF,TGTGCCAGCAGAGCAATTTCCGGGACAGGGGGTCTCTACGAGCAGTACTTC
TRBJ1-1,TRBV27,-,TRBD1,CASSPGTADTEAFF,TGTGCCAGCAGTCCCGGGACAGCTGACACTGAAGCTTTCTTT
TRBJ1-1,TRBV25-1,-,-,CASRTQGATEAFF,TGTGCCAGCAGAACCCAGGGCGCCACTGAAGCTTTCTTT
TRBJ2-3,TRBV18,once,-,CASSPSGRRDTQYF,TGTGCCAGCTCACCCTCTGGGCGGCGGGATACGCAGTATTTT
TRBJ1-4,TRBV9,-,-,CASSVTPAFNEKLFF,TGTGCCAGCAGCGTAACTCCCGCGTTTAATGAAAAACTGTTTTTT
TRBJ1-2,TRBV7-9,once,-,CASSNRQAPYGYTF,TGTGCCAGCAGCAATCGACAGGCCCCTTATGGCTACACCTTC
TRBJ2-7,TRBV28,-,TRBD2,CASSPRTSGRYEQYF,TGTGCCAGCTCCCCTCGGACTAGCGGGAGGTACGAGCAGTACTTC
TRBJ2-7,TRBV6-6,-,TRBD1,CASSSRGQGFYEQYF,TGTGCCAGCAGTTCGAGGGGACAGGGGTTCTACGAGCAGTACTTC
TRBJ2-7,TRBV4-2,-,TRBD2,CASKKSGGRGKSYEQYF,TGTGCCAGCAAGAAAAGCGGGGGGCGAGGAAAGTCCTACGAGCAGTACTTC
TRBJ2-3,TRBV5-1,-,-,CASTGPGRTNTDTQYF,TGCGCCAGCACCGGGCCTGGACGGACGAACACAGATACGCAGTATTTT
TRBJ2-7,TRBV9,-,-,CASSVSGTYEQYF,TGTGCCAGCAGCGTGTCTGGGACCTACGAGCAGTACTTC
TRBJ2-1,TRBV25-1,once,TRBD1,CASSEVGQGNEQFF,TGTGCCAGCAGTGAAGTAGGACAGGGGAATGAGCAGTTCTTC
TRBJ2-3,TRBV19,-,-,CASSIYTASTDTQYF,TGTGCCAGTAGTATCTATACAGCTAGCACAGATACGCAGTATTTT
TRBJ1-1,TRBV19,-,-,CASSVQRLNTEAFF,TGTGCCAGTAGTGTTCAGAGATTGAACACTGAAGCTTTCTTT
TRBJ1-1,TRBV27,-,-,CASSSQGRGEAFF,TGTGCCAGCAGTTCCCAGGGACGTGGGGAAGCTTTCTTT
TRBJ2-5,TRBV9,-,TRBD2,CASSSEGGSPQETQYF,TGTGCCAGCAGCTCCGAGGGAGGGTCCCCCCAAGAGACCCAGTACTTC
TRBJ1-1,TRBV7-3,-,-,CASSSRTNTEAFF,TGTGCCAGCAGCTCCCGGACGAACACTGAAGCTTTCTTT